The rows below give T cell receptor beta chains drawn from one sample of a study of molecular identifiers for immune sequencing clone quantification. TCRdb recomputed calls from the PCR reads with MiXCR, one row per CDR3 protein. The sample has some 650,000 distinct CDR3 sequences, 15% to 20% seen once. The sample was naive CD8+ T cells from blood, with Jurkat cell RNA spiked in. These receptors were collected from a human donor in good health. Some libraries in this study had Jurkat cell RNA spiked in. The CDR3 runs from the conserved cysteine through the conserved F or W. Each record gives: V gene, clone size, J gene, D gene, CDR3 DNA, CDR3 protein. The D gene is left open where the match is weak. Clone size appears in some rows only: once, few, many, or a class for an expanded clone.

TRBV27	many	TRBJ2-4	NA	TGTGCCAGCAGTCCCGGGGGTAGGGCCAAAAACATTCAGTACTTC	CASSPGGRAKNIQYF
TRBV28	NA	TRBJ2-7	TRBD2	TGTGCCAGCAGTTTAGGGCGGGGGGGGTTCGAGCAGTACTTC	CASSLGRGGFEQYF
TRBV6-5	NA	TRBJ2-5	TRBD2	TGTGCCTGCAGTCCACTAGCGGGAGTGGAGACCCAGTACTTT	CACSPLAGVETQYF
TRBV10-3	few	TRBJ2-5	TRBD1	TGTGCCATCAGTCCTGTCCCGGGACAGGGAACCGGGGAGACCCAGTACTTC	CAISPVPGQGTGETQYF
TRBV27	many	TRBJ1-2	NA	TGTGCCAGCAGTGCCGGGACTCTGAACTATGGCTACACCTTC	CASSAGTLNYGYTF
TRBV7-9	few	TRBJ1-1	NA	TGTGCCAGCAGCTTAGGCTGGGGGCTGATAACTGAAGCTTTCTTT	CASSLGWGLITEAFF
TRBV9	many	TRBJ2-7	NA	TGTGCCAGCAGCGTAAAGGTTTCGGGTTACGAGCAGTACTTC	CASSVKVSGYEQYF
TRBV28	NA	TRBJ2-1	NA	TGTGCCAGCAGTTTACTTACTAGCTTAAGCTCCTACAATGAGCAGTTCTTC	CASSLLTSLSSYNEQFF
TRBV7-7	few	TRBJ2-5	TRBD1	TGTGCTAGCAGCAAAGGACAGGGAGTTTTGGAGACCCAGTACTTC	CASSKGQGVLETQYF
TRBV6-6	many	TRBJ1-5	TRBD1	TGTGCCAGCAGTTACCCTACAGGGGATCTGAGAGGCAATCAGCCCCAGCATTTT	CASSYPTGDLRGNQPQHF
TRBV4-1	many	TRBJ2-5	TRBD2	TGCGCCAGCAGCCAAGAGTGGGCTAGCGGGGGTCTTGAGACCCAGTACTTC	CASSQEWASGGLETQYF
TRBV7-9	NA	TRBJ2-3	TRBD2	TGTGCCAGCAGCTTAGTAGCGGGGGGGCAAGGTACGCAGTATTTT	CASSLVAGGQGTQYF
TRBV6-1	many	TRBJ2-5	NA	TGTGCCAGCAGTGAAGTAGGGGGGATATCGTACCAAGAGACCCAGTACTTC	CASSEVGGISYQETQYF
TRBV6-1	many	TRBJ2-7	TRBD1	TGTGCCAGCAACCACAGGGGGATCTACGAGCAGTACTTC	CASNHRGIYEQYF
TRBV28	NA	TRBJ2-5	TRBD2	TGTGCCAGCATCTGGGGGGGAACGGGTTCTGAGACCCAGTACTTC	CASIWGGTGSETQYF
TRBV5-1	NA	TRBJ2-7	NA	TGCGCCAGCAGAGCGGGACAGGCCTACGAGCAGTACTTC	CASRAGQAYEQYF
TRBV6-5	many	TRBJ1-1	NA	TGTGCCAGCAGTTACGATGTAGGCTCTGAAGCTTTCTTT	CASSYDVGSEAFF
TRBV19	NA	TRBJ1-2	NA	TGTGCCAGTCTCGATCGACCCATCGACGTCATTTGGCCGTACTATGGCTACACCTTC	CASLDRPIDVIWPYYGYTF
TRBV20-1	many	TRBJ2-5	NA	TGCAGTGCTAGAGATGGCAGTACAGGGCTTGAGACCCAGTACTTC	CSARDGSTGLETQYF
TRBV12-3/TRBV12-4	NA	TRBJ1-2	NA	TGTGCCAGCAGTACGGGGGAACAGGCCCGGGACACCTTC	CASSTGEQARDTF
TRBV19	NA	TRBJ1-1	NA	TGTGCCAGTAGCTCTGGAGACAGATTACCCACTGAAGCTTTCTTT	CASSSGDRLPTEAFF
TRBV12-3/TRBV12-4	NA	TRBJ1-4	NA	TGTGCCAGCAGTACCCGGTTGGGAGAAAAACTGTTTTTT	CASSTRLGEKLFF
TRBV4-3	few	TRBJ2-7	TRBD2	TGCGCCAGCAGCCAAGAGGGACGGGAGGGATACGAGCAGTACTTC	CASSQEGREGYEQYF
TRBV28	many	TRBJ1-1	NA	TGTGCCAGCAGTTTAGATCGGGTTGAAGCTTTCTTT	CASSLDRVEAFF
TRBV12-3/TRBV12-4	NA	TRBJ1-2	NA	TGTGCCAGCAGATCGACAGGAAATGGCTATGGCTACACCTTC	CASRSTGNGYGYTF
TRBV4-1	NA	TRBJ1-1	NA	TGCGCCAGCAGCCAAGGGGCCCTGGGTAGCACTGAAGCTTTCTTT	CASSQGALGSTEAFF
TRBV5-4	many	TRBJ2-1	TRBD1	TGTGCCAGCAGCCAGACAGGGGCTGAGCAGTTCTTC	CASSQTGAEQFF
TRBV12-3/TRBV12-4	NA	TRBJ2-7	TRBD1	TGTGCCAGCAGTTCAAGGGGGACAGGGGGAGGGGAGGCCTACGGGCAGTACTTC	CASSSRGTGGGEAYGQYF
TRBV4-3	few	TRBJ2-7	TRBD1	TGCGCCAGCAGCCAAGAAGGAGAGACAGGGGGGTACCACGAGCAGTACTTC	CASSQEGETGGYHEQYF
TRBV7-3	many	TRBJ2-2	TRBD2	TGTGCCAGCAGCTTAGGACTAGCGGGAGGGTCGAACACCGGGGAGCTGTTTTTT	CASSLGLAGGSNTGELFF
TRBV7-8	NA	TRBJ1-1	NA	TGTGCCAGCAGGTCACTAAGGCTCCGGGGACGTCAGGGCACTGAAACTTTCTTT	CASRSLRLRGRQGTETFF
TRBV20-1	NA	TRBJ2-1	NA	TGCAGTGCTTATTCTTCCACCCCTACCTACAATGGGCAGTTCTTC	CSAYSSTPTYNGQFF
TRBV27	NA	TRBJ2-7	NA	TGTGCCAGCAGTTTCGGGCGTATCGATTACGAGCAGTACTTC	CASSFGRIDYEQYF
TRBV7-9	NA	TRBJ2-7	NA	TGTGCCAGCAGCTTAGCGAGCAGAGACTCAACCTACGAGCAGTACTTC	CASSLASRDSTYEQYF
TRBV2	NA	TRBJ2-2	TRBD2	TGTGCCAGCAGTGTAGGCGGGAGTAGGTCCGGGGAGCTGCTTTTT	CASSVGGSRSGELLF
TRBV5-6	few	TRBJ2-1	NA	TGTGCCAGCAGCTTGGGGGTGGCCTACAATGAGCAGTTCTTC	CASSLGVAYNEQFF
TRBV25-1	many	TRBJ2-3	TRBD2	TGTGCCAGCAGTGTTTCGGGACTAGCGCTCAGCACAGATACGCAGTATTTT	CASSVSGLALSTDTQYF
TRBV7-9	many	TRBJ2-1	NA	TGTGCCAGCAGCCCGCCCGGGGGTAGCAATGAGCAGTTCTTC	CASSPPGGSNEQFF
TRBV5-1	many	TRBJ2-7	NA	TGCGCCAGCAGCTTGGCGCAGTCCACCTACGAGCAGTACTTC	CASSLAQSTYEQYF
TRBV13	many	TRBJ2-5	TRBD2	TGTGCCAGCAGCTTCGCAGCGGGAGCCCAAGAGACCCAGTACTTC	CASSFAAGAQETQYF
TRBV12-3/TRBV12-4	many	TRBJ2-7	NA	TGTGCCAGCAGCTCCTCAATGGGGTTACCCTACGAGCAGTACTTC	CASSSSMGLPYEQYF
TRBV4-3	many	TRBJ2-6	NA	TGCGCCAGCAGCGGGGGCTCTGGGGCCAACGTCCTGACTTTC	CASSGGSGANVLTF
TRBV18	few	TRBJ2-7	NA	TGTGCCAGCTCACCATCGCCTGAGTCCTCCTACGAGCAGTACTTC	CASSPSPESSYEQYF
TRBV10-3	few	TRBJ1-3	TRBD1	TGTGCCATCAGACACGAGCAGGGGGCAAACACCATATATTTT	CAIRHEQGANTIYF
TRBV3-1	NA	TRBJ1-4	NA	TGTGCCAGCAGCCAGACAGCAACTAATGAAAAACTGCTTTTT	CASSQTATNEKLLF
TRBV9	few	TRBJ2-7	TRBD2	TGTGCCAGCAGCGTGACTAGCGGCTACGAGCAGTACTTC	CASSVTSGYEQYF
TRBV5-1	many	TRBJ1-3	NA	TGCGCCAGCAGCTTGGCCGGATGGGGCTCTGGAAACACCATATATTTT	CASSLAGWGSGNTIYF
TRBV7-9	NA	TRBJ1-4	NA	TGTGCCAGCAGCCCGCAGGGGCCTCTGCCGAAACTGTTTTTT	CASSPQGPLPKLFF
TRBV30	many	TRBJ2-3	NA	TGTGCCTGGAGTTTTGGACCCACAGATACGCAGTATTTT	CAWSFGPTDTQYF
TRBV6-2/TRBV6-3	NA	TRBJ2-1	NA	TGTGCCAGCAGTTACGAGGACGGAAGCTCCTACAATGAGCAGTTCTTC	CASSYEDGSSYNEQFF
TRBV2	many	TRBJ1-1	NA	TGTGCCAGCAGTGAAGGGGAGGATCGGTCGAGACGTAGCACTGAAGCTTTCTTT	CASSEGEDRSRRSTEAFF
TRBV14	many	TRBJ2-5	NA	TGTGCCAGCAGCCAAGACCATCCCCGCCAAAGATGGGGGCAAGAGACCCAGTACTTC	CASSQDHPRQRWGQETQYF
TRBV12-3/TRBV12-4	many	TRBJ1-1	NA	TGTGCCAGCAGTTGGGGGGTTTACGCTGAAGCTTTCTTT	CASSWGVYAEAFF
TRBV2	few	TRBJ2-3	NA	TGTGCCAGCAGTGAAATCGGTAGGGAGAGCACAGATACGCAGTATTTT	CASSEIGRESTDTQYF
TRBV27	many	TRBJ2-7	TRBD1	TGTGCCAGCAGTTTACAGGGGGCCTTGTACGAGCAGTACTTC	CASSLQGALYEQYF
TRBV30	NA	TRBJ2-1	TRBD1	TGTGCCTGGAGTGGGGCGGTTAGGACAGGGGCGTACCTGTATGAGCAGTTCTTC	CAWSGAVRTGAYLYEQFF